These 16 T cell receptor beta chains share one sample of origin, sequenced in a study of blood T cell repertoires in COVID-19. The data were produced by immunoSEQ multiplex PCR, yet TCRdb's version contains in-frame clones alone and is incomplete. The table shows roughly 260,000 clones, with 88% occurring only once. The sample consisted of peripheral blood. These receptors all come from a man in his fifties or sixties who had recovered from COVID-19.

The V and J genes are TRBV7-8 and TRBJ2-1, with D tentatively TRBD1 (5 bases). V dropped 4 bases and J dropped 4 bases, with 14 bases sitting between them. Per germline, CDR1 SGHVS and CDR2 FQNEAQ. This CDR3 is 15 amino acids long. The CDR3 coding sequence is TGTGCCAGCAGCTCTCTAGGGGTAAAGTACAATGAGCAGTTCTTC. It codes for CASSSLGVKYNEQFF.

The chain couples TRBV19 to TRBJ2-1, with 7 bases matching TRBD2. This CDR3 region has 15 residues. Germline V gives CDR1 LNHDA, CDR2 SQIVND (reference sequence). V lost 5 bases to trimming and J lost 9 bases; unmatched junction nucleotides: 13. CDR3 nucleotide sequence: TGTGCCAGTAGTCTCAACGGACTAGGGGTTATTGAGCAGTTCTTC. As protein: CASSLNGLGVIEQFF.

The rearrangement links TRBV5-1 to TRBJ1-1; D unresolved. Trimming removed 3 bases at V and 4 bases at J, with 13 bases between. CDR1 is SGHRS, CDR2 YFSETQ, per germline. There are 14 residues in the CDR3. The CDR3, as DNA: TGCGCCAGCAGCTCCGTACGGGTAGGCACTGAAGCTTTCTTT. Its translation: CASSSVRVGTEAFF.

This chain joins TRBV6-6 and TRBJ2-7; perhaps TRBD1 as D (5 bases). The ends were cut back, 7 bases at V and 6 bases at J, with 13 bases in the middle. Germline V gives CDR1 MNHNY, CDR2 SVGAGI (reference sequence). CDR3 length: 12 residues. The CDR3 protein is CASTNDRLEQYF. CDR3 DNA: TGTGCCAGCACCAACGACAGACTCGAGCAGTACTTC.

The rearrangement links TRBV2 to TRBJ2-5, with 8 bases aligning to TRBD1. The CDR3 consists of 16 residues. Trimming removed 6 bases from V and 5 bases from J; junction bases left unmatched: 14. Germline CDR1 and CDR2: SNHLY and FYNNEI. The CDR3: CASRAGGPGGAETQYF. The CDR3 DNA reads TGTGCCAGCAGGGCCGGTGGGCCAGGGGGCGCGGAGACCCAGTACTTC.

This clone turned up a few times. CDR3 protein: CATSDLDYKVSGGGEQFF. In DNA, the CDR3 is TGTGCCACCAGTGATTTGGACTACAAGGTTAGCGGGGGGGGTGAGCAGTTCTTC. This sequence joins TRBV24-1 and TRBJ2-1; 11 positions match TRBD2. J gave up 9 bases and V 0 bases, and 12 bases lay outside the gene matches. Germline CDR1 reads KGHDR; CDR2 reads SFDVKD. CDR3 length equals 18 residues.

The chain combines TRBV19 with TRBJ2-7; D possibly corresponds to TRBD1 (5 bases). CDR1 and CDR2 from the germline V gene are LNHDA and SQIVND (reference sequence). CDR3 length equals 14 residues. Trimming stripped 5 bases from V and 2 bases from J, with 13 bases between. CDR3 loop: CASSPTWGAYEQYF. In DNA form, the CDR3 reads TGTGCCAGTAGTCCGACATGGGGCGCCTACGAGCAGTACTTC.

V gene TRBV5-1 combines with J gene TRBJ1-2; no firm D call. CDR3 length equals 14 residues. CDR1 and CDR2 (germline): SGHRS, YFSETQ. Trimming cost V 0 bases and J 0 bases, with 6 bases left between them. CDR3 sequence (DNA): TGCGCCAGCAGCTTGGGTCCAGCTAACTATGGCTACACCTTC. Its protein is CASSLGPANYGYTF.

The chain recombines TRBV7-9 with TRBJ2-1, with 8 nucleotides matching TRBD2. Germline V gene sequence: CDR1 SEHNR, CDR2 FQNEAQ (reference sequence). The CDR3 is made up of 15 amino acids. Germline trimming cut 4 bases from V and 9 bases from J; bases unmatched to any gene: 11. The CDR3 is CASSWAPGGLSEQFF. DNA for the CDR3: TGTGCCAGCAGCTGGGCCCCGGGGGGGCTTAGTGAGCAGTTCTTC.

This chain joins TRBV3-1 (or the pseudogene TRBV3-2) and TRBJ2-1; no definite D call. Trimming took 0 bases from V and 7 from J, leaving 7 bases between them. The CDR3 covers 13 residues. Germline V gene sequence: CDR1 LGHDT, CDR2 YNNKEL (reference sequence). CDR3 nucleotides: TGTGCCAGCAGCCAAGATAGGCGGAATGAGCAGTTCTTC. Its translation: CASSQDRRNEQFF.

The chain employs TRBV5-1 and TRBJ2-5; D uncertain. Trimming took 0 bases from V and 4 from J, leaving 16 bases between them. Per germline, CDR1 SGHRS and CDR2 YFSETQ. The CDR3 runs to 16 residues. DNA of the CDR3: TGCGCCAGCAGCTTGGCTAGTGGTTCCCCGCGAGAGACCCAGTACTTC. This gives the protein CASSLASGSPRETQYF.

V gene TRBV3-1 (or the pseudogene TRBV3-2) combines with J gene TRBJ1-2; D possibly corresponds to TRBD1 (5 bases). Germline V gene data show CDR1 as LGHDT and CDR2 as YNNKEL (reference sequence). The CDR3 length is 18 residues. V lost 5 bases and J lost 14, with 36 bases in between. The CDR3 reads CASSTTRLADMIGWRLTF. Written as DNA, the CDR3 is TGTGCCAGCAGCACGACACGTTTAGCGGACATGATCGGATGGAGGCTGACCTTC.

The gene calls are TRBV3-1 (or the pseudogene TRBV3-2) and TRBJ1-2, with TRBD1 matching 9 bases. The CDR3 length is 16 residues. Trimming cost V 1 base and J 3 bases; bases outside gene matches: 6. Germline values: CDR1 LGHDT, CDR2 YNNKEL (reference sequence). CDR3 DNA: TGTGCCAGCAGCCAAGCGTTTAGGGACAGGGACTATGGCTACACCTTC. Its translation: CASSQAFRDRDYGYTF.

The genes are TRBV5-1 and TRBJ2-2; TRBD1 is a possible D gene (5 bases). Germline V gene data show CDR1 as SGHRS and CDR2 as YFSETQ. The CDR3 loop spans 13 amino acids. V lost 3 bases to trimming and J lost 9 bases, with 12 bases between them. The CDR3 DNA is TGCGCCAGCAGCTCGAATAGGGGCTGGGAGCTGTTTTTT. Protein: CASSSNRGWELFF.

V and J are TRBV7-2 and TRBJ2-1, with TRBD1 identical over 7 bases. Unmatched junction bases numbered 4, after V lost 4 bases and J lost 1 base. There are 15 residues in the CDR3. Per the germline V gene, CDR1 is SGHTA and CDR2 is FQGNSA. As DNA, the CDR3 is TGTGCCAGCAGCTCGACAGGGTTTTCCTACAATGAGCAGTTCTTC. Amino acid sequence: CASSSTGFSYNEQFF.

This chain joins TRBV5-1 and TRBJ2-1, with D perhaps matching TRBD2 (5 bases). V gave up 4 bases and J gave up 7 bases, with 18 bases separating them. The germline gives CDR1 SGHRS, CDR2 YFSETQ. The CDR3 spans 15 residues. CDR3 in DNA: TGCGCCAGCAGCCCCGGATTGCGGGCCGGGAATGAGCAGTTCTTC. This sequence encodes CASSPGLRAGNEQFF.